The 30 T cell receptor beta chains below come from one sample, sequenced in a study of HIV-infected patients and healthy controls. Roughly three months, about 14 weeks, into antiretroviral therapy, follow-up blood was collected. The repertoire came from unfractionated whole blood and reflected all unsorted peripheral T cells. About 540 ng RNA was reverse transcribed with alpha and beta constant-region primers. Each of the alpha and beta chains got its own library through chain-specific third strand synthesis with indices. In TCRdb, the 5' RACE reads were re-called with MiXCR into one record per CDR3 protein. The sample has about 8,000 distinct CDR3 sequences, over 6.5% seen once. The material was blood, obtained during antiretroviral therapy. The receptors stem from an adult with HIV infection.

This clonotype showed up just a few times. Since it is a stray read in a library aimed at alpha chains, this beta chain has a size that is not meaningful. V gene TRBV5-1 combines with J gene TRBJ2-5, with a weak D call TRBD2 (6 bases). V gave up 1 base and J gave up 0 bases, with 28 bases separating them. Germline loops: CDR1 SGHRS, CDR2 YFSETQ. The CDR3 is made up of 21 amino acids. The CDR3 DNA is TGCGCCAGCAGCTTGAATCCAGATGGGGGGAGTGGCACTAAAGACCAAGAGACCCAGTACTTC. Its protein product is CASSLNPDGGSGTKDQETQYF. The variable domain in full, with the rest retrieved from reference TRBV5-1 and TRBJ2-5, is KAGVTQTPRYLIKTRGQQVTLSCSPISGHRSVSWYQQTPGQGLQFLFEYFSETQRNKGNFPGRFSGRQFSNSRSEMNVSTLELGDSALYLCASSLNPDGGSGTKDQETQYFGPGTRLLVL.

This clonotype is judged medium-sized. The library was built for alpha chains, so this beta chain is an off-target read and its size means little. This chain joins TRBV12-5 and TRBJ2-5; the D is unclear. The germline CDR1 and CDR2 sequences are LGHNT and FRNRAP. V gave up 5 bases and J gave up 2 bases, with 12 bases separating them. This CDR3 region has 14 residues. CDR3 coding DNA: TGTGCTAGTGGTCCCTCACTTTTGCAAGAGACCCAGTACTTC. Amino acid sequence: CASGPSLLQETQYF.

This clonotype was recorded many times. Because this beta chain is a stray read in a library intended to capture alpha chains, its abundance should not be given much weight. Here the CDR3 DNA reads TGTGCCATCAGGGGGGGGGACAGATACAATGAGCAGTTCTTC. Its protein is CAIRGGDRYNEQFF. The V and J genes are TRBV10-3 and TRBJ2-1, with D perhaps assigned TRBD1 or TRBD2 (7 bases each). V lost 6 bases, J lost 4 bases, and 13 bases lay in between. CDR3 length equals 14 residues. Germline CDR1 and CDR2: ENHRY and SYGVKD.

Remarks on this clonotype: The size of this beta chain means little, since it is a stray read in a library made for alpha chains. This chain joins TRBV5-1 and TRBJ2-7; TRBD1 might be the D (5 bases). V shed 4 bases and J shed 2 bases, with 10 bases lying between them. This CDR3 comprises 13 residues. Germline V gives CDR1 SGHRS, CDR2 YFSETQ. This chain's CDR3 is CASSEWGTYEQYF. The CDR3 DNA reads TGCGCCAGCAGCGAGTGGGGCACCTACGAGCAGTACTTC. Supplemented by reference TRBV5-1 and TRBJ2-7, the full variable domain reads KAGVTQTPRYLIKTRGQQVTLSCSPISGHRSVSWYQQTPGQGLQFLFEYFSETQRNKGNFPGRFSGRQFSNSRSEMNVSTLELGDSALYLCASSEWGTYEQYFGPGTRLTVT.

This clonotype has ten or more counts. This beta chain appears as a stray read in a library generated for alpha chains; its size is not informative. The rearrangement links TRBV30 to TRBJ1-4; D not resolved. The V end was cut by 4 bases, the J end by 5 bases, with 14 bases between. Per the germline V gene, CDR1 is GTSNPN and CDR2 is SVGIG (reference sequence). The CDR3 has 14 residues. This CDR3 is CAWKSVQTNEKLFF. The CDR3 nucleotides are TGTGCCTGGAAATCGGTTCAGACAAATGAAAAACTGTTTTTT.

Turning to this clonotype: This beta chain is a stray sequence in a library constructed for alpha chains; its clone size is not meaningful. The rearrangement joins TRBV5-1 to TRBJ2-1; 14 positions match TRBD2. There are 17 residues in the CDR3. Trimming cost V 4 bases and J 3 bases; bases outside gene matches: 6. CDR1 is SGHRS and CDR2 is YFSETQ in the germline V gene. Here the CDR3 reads CASSTRTSGRYYNEQFF. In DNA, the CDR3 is TGCGCCAGCAGCACCCGGACTAGCGGGAGGTACTACAATGAGCAGTTCTTC.

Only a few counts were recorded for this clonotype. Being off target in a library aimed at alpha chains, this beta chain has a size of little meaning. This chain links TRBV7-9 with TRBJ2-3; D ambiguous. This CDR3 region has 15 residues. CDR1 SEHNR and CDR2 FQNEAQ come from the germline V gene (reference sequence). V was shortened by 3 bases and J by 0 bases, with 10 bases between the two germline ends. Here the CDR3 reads CASSFGGPSTDTQYF. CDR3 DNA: TGTGCCAGCAGCTTTGGCGGACCTAGCACAGATACGCAGTATTTT.

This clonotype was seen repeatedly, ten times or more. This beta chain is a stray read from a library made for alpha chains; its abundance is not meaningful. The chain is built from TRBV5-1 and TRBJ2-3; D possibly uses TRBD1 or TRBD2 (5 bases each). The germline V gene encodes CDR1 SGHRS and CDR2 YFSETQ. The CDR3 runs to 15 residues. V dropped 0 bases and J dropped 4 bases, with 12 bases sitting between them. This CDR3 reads CASSLGGSRADTQYF. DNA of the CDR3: TGCGCCAGCAGCTTGGGGGGGAGCCGGGCAGATACGCAGTATTTT. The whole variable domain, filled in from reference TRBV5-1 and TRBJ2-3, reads KAGVTQTPRYLIKTRGQQVTLSCSPISGHRSVSWYQQTPGQGLQFLFEYFSETQRNKGNFPGRFSGRQFSNSRSEMNVSTLELGDSALYLCASSLGGSRADTQYFGPGTRLTVL.

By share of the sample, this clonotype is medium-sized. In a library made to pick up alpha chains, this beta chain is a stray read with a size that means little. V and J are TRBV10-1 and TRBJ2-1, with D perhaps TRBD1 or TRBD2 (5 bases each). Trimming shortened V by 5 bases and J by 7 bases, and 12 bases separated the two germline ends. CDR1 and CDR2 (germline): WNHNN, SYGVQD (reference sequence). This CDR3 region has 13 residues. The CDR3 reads CASSRAEGNEQFF. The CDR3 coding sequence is TGCGCCAGCAGTAGAGCCGAGGGGAATGAGCAGTTCTTC.

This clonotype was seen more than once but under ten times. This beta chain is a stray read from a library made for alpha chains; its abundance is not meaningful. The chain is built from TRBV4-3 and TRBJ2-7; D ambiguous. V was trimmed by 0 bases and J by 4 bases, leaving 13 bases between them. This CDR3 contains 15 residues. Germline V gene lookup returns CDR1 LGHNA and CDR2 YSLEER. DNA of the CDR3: TGCGCCAGCAGCCAAGATTCTGGCAGCAAGTACGAGCAGTACTTC. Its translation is CASSQDSGSKYEQYF.

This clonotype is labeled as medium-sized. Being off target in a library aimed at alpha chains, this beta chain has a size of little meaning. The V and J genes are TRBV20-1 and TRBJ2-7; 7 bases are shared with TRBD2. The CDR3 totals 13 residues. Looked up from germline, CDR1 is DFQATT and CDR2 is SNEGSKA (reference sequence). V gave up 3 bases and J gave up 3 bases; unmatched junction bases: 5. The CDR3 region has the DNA TGCAGTGCTAGGTGGCGGGAGAGCTACGAGCAGTACTTC. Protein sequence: CSARWRESYEQYF.

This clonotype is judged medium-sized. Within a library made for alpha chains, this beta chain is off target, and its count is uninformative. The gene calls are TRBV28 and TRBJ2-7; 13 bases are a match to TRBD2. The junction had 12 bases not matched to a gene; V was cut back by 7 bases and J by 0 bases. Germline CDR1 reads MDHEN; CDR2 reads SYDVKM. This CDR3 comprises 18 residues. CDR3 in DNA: TGTGCCAGCACTCCCGGGACTAGCGGGGTAAGGAGCTCCTACGAGCAGTACTTC. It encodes CASTPGTSGVRSSYEQYF.

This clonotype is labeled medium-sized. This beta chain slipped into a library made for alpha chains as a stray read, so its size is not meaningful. The CDR3 sequence: CASSQAGTAGANVLTF. For the CDR3, the DNA is TGCGCCAGCAGCCAAGCCGGGACAGCTGGGGCCAACGTCCTGACTTTC. The rearrangement joins TRBV4-1 to TRBJ2-6; 7 nucleotides align to TRBD1. The V gene end was trimmed by 1 base and the J gene end by 2 bases; junction bases not matched to a gene: 2. The CDR3 is made up of 16 amino acids. Germline loops: CDR1 MGHRA, CDR2 YSYEKL.

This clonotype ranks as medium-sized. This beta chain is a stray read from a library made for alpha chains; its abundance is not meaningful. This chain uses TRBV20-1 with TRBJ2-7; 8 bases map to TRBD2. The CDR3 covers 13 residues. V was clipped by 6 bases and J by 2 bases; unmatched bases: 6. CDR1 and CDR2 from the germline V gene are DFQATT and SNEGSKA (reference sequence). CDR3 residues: CSATTSGPYEQYF. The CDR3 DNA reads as TGCAGTGCGACCACTAGCGGCCCCTACGAGCAGTACTTC.

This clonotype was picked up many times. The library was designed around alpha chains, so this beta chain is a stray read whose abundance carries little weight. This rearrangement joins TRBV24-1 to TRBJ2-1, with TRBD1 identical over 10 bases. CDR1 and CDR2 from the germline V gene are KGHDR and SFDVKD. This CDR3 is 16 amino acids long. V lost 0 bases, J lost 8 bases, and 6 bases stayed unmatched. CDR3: CATSDLEGTGVDEQFF. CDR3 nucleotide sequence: TGTGCCACCAGTGATTTGGAGGGGACAGGGGTGGATGAGCAGTTCTTC.

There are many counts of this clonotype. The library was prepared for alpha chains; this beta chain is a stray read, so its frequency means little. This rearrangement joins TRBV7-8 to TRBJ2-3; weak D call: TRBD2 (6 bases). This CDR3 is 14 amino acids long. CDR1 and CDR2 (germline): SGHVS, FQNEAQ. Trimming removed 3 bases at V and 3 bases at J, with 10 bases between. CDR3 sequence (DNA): TGTGCCAGCAGCTTCCCGGGACTGACAGATACGCAGTATTTT. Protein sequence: CASSFPGLTDTQYF.

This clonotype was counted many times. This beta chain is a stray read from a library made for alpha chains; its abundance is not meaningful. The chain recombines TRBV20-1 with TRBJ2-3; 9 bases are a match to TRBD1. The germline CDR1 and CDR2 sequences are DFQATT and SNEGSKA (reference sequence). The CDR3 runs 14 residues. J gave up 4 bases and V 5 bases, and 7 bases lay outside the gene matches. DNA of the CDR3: TGCAGTGCTCGGGACAGGGAGGGTCCAGATACGCAGTATTTT. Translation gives CSARDREGPDTQYF.

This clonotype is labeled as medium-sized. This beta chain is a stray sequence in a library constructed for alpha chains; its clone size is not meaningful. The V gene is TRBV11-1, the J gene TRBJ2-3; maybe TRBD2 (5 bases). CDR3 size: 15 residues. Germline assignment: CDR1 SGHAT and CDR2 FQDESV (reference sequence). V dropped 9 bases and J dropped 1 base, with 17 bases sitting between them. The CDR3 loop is CASKRDFGGTDTQYF. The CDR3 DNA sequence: TGTGCCAGTAAGAGGGATTTCGGAGGCACAGATACGCAGTATTTT.

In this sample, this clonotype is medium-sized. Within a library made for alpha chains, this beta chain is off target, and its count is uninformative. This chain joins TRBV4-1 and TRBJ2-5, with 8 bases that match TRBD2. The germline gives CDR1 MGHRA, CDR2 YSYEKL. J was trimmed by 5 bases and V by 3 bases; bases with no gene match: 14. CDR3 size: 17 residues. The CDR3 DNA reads TGCGCCAGCAGCCAGGACTCTAGCGGGTCGGGGGAGGAGACCCAGTACTTC. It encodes CASSQDSSGSGEETQYF.

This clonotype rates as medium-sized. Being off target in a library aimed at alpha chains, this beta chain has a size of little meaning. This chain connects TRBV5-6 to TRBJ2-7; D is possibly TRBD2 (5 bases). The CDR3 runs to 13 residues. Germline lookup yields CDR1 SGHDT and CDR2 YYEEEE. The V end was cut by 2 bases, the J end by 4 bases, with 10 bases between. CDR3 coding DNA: TGTGCCAGCAGCTTCGGTAGGAGGTACGAGCAGTACTTC. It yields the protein CASSFGRRYEQYF. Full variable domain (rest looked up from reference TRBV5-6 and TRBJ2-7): DAGVTQSPTHLIKTRGQQVTLRCSPKSGHDTVSWYQQALGQGPQFIFQYYEEEERQRGNFPDRFSGHQFPNYSSELNVNALLLGDSALYLCASSFGRRYEQYFGPGTRLTVT.

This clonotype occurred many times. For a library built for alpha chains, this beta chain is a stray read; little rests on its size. CDR3 amino acids: CASSLRGSNSYEQYF. CDR3 nucleotides: TGTGCCAGCAGTTTGAGGGGCAGCAACTCCTACGAGCAGTACTTC. The V and J genes are TRBV28 and TRBJ2-7; D is possibly TRBD1 or TRBD2 (5 bases each). The CDR3 length is 15 residues. The ends were cut back, 3 bases at V and 0 bases at J, with 12 bases in the middle. Germline V gene sequence: CDR1 MDHEN, CDR2 SYDVKM.

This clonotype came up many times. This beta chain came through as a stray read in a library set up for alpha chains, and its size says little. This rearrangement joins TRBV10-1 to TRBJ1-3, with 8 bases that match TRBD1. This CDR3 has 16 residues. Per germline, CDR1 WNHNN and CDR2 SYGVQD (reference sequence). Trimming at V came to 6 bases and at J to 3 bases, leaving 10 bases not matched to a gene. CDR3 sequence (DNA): TGCGCCAGCAGCTCAGGACAGGGCTCGGATGGAAACACCATATATTTT. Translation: CASSSGQGSDGNTIYF.

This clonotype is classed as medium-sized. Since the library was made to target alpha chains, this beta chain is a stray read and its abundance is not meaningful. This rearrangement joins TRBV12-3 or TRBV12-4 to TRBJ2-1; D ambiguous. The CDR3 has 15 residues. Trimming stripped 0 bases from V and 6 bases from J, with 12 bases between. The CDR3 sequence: CASSLALGPSNEQFF. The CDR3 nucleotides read TGTGCCAGCAGTTTAGCGCTAGGTCCTTCCAATGAGCAGTTCTTC.

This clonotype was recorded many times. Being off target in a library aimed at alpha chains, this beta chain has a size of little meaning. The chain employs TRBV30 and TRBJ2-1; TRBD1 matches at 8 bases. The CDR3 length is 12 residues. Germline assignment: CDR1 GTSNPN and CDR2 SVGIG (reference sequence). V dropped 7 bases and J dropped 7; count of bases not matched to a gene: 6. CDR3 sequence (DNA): TGTGCCTTCACGGGACAGGTGAATGAGCAGTTCTTC. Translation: CAFTGQVNEQFF.

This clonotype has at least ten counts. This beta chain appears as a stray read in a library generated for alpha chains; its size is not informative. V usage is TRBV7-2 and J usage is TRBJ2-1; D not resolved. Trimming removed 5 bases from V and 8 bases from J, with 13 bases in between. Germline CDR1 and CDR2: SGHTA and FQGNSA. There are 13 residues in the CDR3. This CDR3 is CASSLLEADEQFF. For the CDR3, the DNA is TGTGCCAGCAGCCTTCTAGAGGCCGATGAGCAGTTCTTC.

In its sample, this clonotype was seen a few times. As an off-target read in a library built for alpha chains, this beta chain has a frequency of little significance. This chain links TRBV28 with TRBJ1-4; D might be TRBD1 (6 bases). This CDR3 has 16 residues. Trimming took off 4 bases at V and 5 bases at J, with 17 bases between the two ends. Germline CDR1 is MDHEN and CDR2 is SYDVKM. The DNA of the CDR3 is TGTGCCAGCAGTTCCCTAATGGACAGCCTCAATGAAAAACTGTTTTTT. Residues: CASSSLMDSLNEKLFF.

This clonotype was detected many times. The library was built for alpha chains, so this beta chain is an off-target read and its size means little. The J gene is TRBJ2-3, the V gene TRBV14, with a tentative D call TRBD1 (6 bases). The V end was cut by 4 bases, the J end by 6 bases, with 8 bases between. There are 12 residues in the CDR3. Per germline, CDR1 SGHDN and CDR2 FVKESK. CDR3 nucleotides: TGTGCCAGCAGCCTAGACAGGGATACGCAGTATTTT. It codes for CASSLDRDTQYF.

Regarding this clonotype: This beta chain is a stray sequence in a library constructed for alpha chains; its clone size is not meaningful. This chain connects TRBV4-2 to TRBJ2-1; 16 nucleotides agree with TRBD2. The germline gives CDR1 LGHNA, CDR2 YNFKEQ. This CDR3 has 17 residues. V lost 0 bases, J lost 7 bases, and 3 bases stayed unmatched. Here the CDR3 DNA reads TGTGCCAGCAGCCAAGAGGGGACTAGCGGGGGGGGGAATGAGCAGTTCTTC. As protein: CASSQEGTSGGGNEQFF.

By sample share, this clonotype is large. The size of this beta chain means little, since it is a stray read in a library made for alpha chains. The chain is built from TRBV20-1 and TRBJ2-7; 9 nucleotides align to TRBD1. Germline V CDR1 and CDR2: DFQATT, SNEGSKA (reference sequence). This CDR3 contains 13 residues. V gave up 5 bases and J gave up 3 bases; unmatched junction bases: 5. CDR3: CSAPGTGNYEQYF. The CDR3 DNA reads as TGCAGTGCTCCCGGGACAGGGAACTACGAGCAGTACTTC.

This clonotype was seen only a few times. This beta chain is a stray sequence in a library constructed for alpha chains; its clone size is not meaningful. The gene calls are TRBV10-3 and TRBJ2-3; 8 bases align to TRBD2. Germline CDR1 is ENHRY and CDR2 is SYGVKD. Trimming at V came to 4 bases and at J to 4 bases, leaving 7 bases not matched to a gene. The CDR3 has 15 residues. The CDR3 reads CAISGYGGAPDTQYF. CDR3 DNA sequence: TGTGCCATCAGTGGGTACGGGGGGGCCCCAGATACGCAGTATTTT.